The T cell receptor (beta chain) under discussion was sequenced for a study of T cell changes during pregnancy in multiple sclerosis. The protocol was immunoSEQ multiplex PCR, while the TCRdb copy is restricted to in-frame clones and leaves out a portion. The sample lists some 95,000 clones; approximately 92% were seen once. Germline V lookup: CDR1 SGDLS, CDR2 YYNGEE. Trimming removed 0 bases from V and 9 bases from J; junction bases left unmatched: 3. This CDR3 has 14 residues. This clonotype was sampled from a female donor with multiple sclerosis, enrolled in a pregnancy study. The sequencing used peripheral blood, collected in the first trimester of pregnancy. The chain employs TRBV9 and TRBJ2-1, with 10 nucleotides matching TRBD2. The CDR3 protein is CASSVEAGGPEQFF. For the CDR3, the DNA is TGTGCCAGCAGCGTAGAAGCGGGAGGGCCTGAGCAGTTCTTC. Combining the CDR3 with reference TRBV9 and TRBJ2-1 gives the whole variable domain DSGVTQTPKHLITATGQRVTLRCSPRSGDLSVYWYQQSLDQGLQFLIQYYNGEERAKGNILERFSAQQFPDLHSELNLSSLELGDSALYFCASSVEAGGPEQFFGPGTRLTVL.